This T cell receptor (beta chain) was found in a study of blood T cell repertoires in COVID-19. Overall study context: Acute-phase and convalescent COVID-19 samples originated in the United States, Italy and Spain.

The germline V gene encodes CDR1 MNHNY and CDR2 SVGAGI (reference sequence). V trimming: 6 bases; J trimming: 3 bases; junction bases outside the gene matches: 14. The CDR3 consists of 18 residues. Method: immunoSEQ multiplex PCR; TCRdb's copy keeps in-frame clones and lacks some. The sample includes fewer than 150,000 clones, about 83% of them seen just once. The TCR was taken from a woman aged 35 to 49 with acute or convalescent COVID-19. J is TRBJ2-7 and V is TRBV6-6; TRBD2 matches at 13 bases. The specimen sequenced was peripheral blood. This CDR3 is CASSRLAGLAGLNYEQYF. The CDR3 nucleotides are TGTGCCAGCAGCCGACTAGCGGGACTAGCGGGGCTCAACTACGAGCAGTACTTC.